This TCR beta chain was identified in a study of T-cell reconstitution after alpha-beta-depleted transplantation in children. V was pared by 5 bases and J by 4 bases, with 17 bases of the junction left unmatched. CDR1 and CDR2 from the germline V gene are SGHDT and YYEEEE. The CDR3 runs to 18 residues. Unique molecular identifiers featured in how the TCRbeta library was prepared. In TCRdb, the PCR reads were re-called with MiXCR into one record per CDR3 protein. The profile shows about 610,000 distinct CDR3 sequences, over 9.5% of them singletons. The chain combines TRBV5-6 with TRBJ1-1, with 10 bases fitting TRBD1. Sequencing used PBMCs from the stem cell graft donor, obtained from the stem cell graft. The sequence was collected from a human donor who donated a stem cell graft to a child with acute myeloid leukemia. In DNA, the CDR3 is TGTGCCAGCAGTTTCGGGACAGGGGAGACGAAAAGGGGCACTGAAGCTTTCTTT. Translation gives CASSFGTGETKRGTEAFF.